The 26 T cell receptor beta chains given below trace back to one sample, sequenced in a study of OX40 agonist ivuxolimab in advanced cancers. The assay was immunoSEQ multiplex PCR, and TCRdb's table has in-frame clones only and misses some. The data contain around 69,000 clones, 65% to 90% of them singletons. Sequenced here: CD4+ or CD8+ T cells sorted from blood, sampled in a trial of the OX40 agonist ivuxolimab. The receptors here all came from an adult with an advanced solid tumor such as melanoma, head and neck, liver or kidney cancer.

This chain connects TRBV19 to TRBJ1-2, with TRBD1 matching over 7 bases. V lost 6 bases, J lost 5 bases, and 12 bases stayed unmatched. The germline gives CDR1 LNHDA, CDR2 SQIVND (reference sequence). The length of the CDR3 is 15 residues. This CDR3 reads CASRPGQLILYGYTF. CDR3 DNA sequence: TGTGCCAGTAGGCCGGGACAGCTCATCCTTTATGGCTACACCTTC.

The chain has TRBV29-1 and TRBJ1-4; D gene unclear. Germline assignment: CDR1 SQVTM and CDR2 ANQGSEA. V lost 6 bases to trimming and J lost 1 base, with 9 bases between them. This CDR3 has 13 residues. DNA for the CDR3: TGCAGCGTCCTAGGTTTAACTAATGAAAAACTGTTTTTT. It yields the protein CSVLGLTNEKLFF.

The chain uses TRBV27 and TRBJ1-2; D is unresolved. The CDR3 runs 15 residues. V lost 3 bases, J lost 5 bases, and 16 bases lay in between. The germline V gene has CDR1 MNHEY and CDR2 SMNVEV (reference sequence). In nucleotides, the CDR3 is TGTGCCAGCAGTTTGTCACAGACCTTAGTTTATGGCTACACCTTC. It is translated as CASSLSQTLVYGYTF.

The chain joins TRBV19 to TRBJ1-5, with TRBD1 matching over 7 bases. Germline CDR1 reads LNHDA; CDR2 reads SQIVND (reference sequence). CDR3 length: 15 residues. J gave up 6 bases and V 4 bases, and 9 bases lay outside the gene matches. CDR3 protein: CASSRSGGKGQPQHF. CDR3 DNA: TGTGCCAGTAGTAGGTCAGGGGGGAAGGGTCAGCCCCAGCATTTT.

This chain uses TRBV29-1 with TRBJ2-1; D tentatively reads TRBD1 or TRBD2 (5 bases each). This CDR3 has 14 residues. V was cut by 4 bases and J by 0 bases, with 10 bases left in between. CDR1 and CDR2 (germline): SQVTM, ANQGSEA. CDR3 coding DNA: TGCAGCGTTGGGGACCTAAGCTCCTACAATGAGCAGTTCTTC. Translation gives CSVGDLSSYNEQFF.

This clone occurred once. CDR3 protein: CASSLLPEPGNEQFF. The CDR3, as DNA: TGCGCCAGCAGCTTGTTGCCGGAACCAGGGAATGAGCAGTTCTTC. V is TRBV5-1 and J is TRBJ2-1; TRBD1 might be the D (5 bases). The CDR3 has 15 residues. The germline CDR1 and CDR2 sequences are SGHRS and YFSETQ. V shed 1 base and J shed 7 bases, with 15 bases lying between them. Supplemented by reference TRBV5-1 and TRBJ2-1, the full variable domain reads KAGVTQTPRYLIKTRGQQVTLSCSPISGHRSVSWYQQTPGQGLQFLFEYFSETQRNKGNFPGRFSGRQFSNSRSEMNVSTLELGDSALYLCASSLLPEPGNEQFFGPGTRLTVL.

The chain carries TRBV7-9 and TRBJ2-5; D is unresolved. CDR1 is SEHNR and CDR2 is FQNEAQ in the germline V gene (reference sequence). CDR3 length equals 12 residues. V gave up 6 bases and J gave up 5 bases, with 10 bases separating them. The CDR3 reads CASSPSSETQYF. CDR3 nucleotide sequence: TGTGCCAGCAGTCCGTCCTCGGAGACCCAGTACTTC.

This sequence joins TRBV5-4 and TRBJ2-7, with 7 bases that match TRBD1. The CDR3 covers 17 residues. CDR1 and CDR2 from the germline V gene are SGHNT and YYREEE (reference sequence). V shed 0 bases and J 0 bases; nucleotides not matched to a gene: 9. The chain's CDR3 is CASSLGGRTGHSYEQYF. DNA for the CDR3: TGTGCCAGCAGCTTGGGGGGAAGGACAGGTCACTCCTACGAGCAGTACTTC.

The V call is TRBV19, the J call TRBJ2-1; TRBD2 agrees at 8 bases. The V gene's germline CDR1 is LNHDA and CDR2 SQIVND (reference sequence). The CDR3 has 15 residues. Trimming removed 5 bases from V and 7 bases from J; junction bases left unmatched: 10. As DNA, the CDR3 is TGTGCCAGTAGTTTTACCGGGACTAGATTGAATGAGCAGTTCTTC. Protein sequence: CASSFTGTRLNEQFF.

The chain uses TRBV7-9 and TRBJ2-1; D is perhaps TRBD1 or TRBD2 (5 bases each). Trimming shortened V by 2 bases and J by 8 bases, and 16 bases separated the two germline ends. Germline CDR1 and CDR2: SEHNR and FQNEAQ (reference sequence). The CDR3 is made up of 15 amino acids. This chain's CDR3 is CASSLSGPGDHEQFF. CDR3 sequence (DNA): TGTGCCAGCAGCTTATCCGGGCCCGGGGACCATGAGCAGTTCTTC.

This chain connects TRBV4-1 to TRBJ2-7, with 7 positions matching TRBD2. The CDR3 is made up of 15 amino acids. Germline CDR1 reads MGHRA; CDR2 reads YSYEKL. V gave up 4 bases and J gave up 4 bases; unmatched junction bases: 10. The CDR3 loop is CASSRSPSGAYEQYF. CDR3 in DNA: TGCGCCAGCAGCCGATCCCCTAGCGGAGCATACGAGCAGTACTTC.

This clone was observed a few times. The chain is built from TRBV18 and TRBJ1-2, with D uncertain. Germline CDR1 KGHSH, CDR2 LQKENI. This CDR3 contains 14 residues. Trimming removed 5 bases at V and 4 bases at J, with 14 bases between. The CDR3 reads CASSTVISIYGYTF. Here the CDR3 DNA reads TGTGCCAGCTCAACCGTCATCTCGATCTATGGCTACACCTTC.

V usage is TRBV18 and J usage is TRBJ2-3, with TRBD2 matching over 8 bases. V was clipped by 1 base and J by 3 bases; unmatched bases: 3. CDR3 length equals 15 residues. CDR1 and CDR2 (germline): KGHSH, LQKENI. CDR3 region: CASSPLAGTTDTQYF. The DNA of the CDR3 is TGTGCCAGCTCACCACTAGCGGGAACGACAGATACGCAGTATTTT.

V is TRBV9 and J is TRBJ2-1; TRBD2 might be the D (5 bases). With 5 bases removed from V and 6 bases from J, the gap between germline ends came to 18 bases. From germline, CDR1 is SGDLS and CDR2 YYNGEE. This CDR3 region has 15 residues. CDR3 loop: CASSPSSSLSNEQFF. The CDR3 bases are TGTGCCAGCAGTCCTAGCTCCAGTCTTTCCAATGAGCAGTTCTTC.

V is TRBV7-8 and J is TRBJ2-3; no clear D gene. Germline CDR1 SGHVS, CDR2 FQNEAQ. There are 13 residues in the CDR3. Trimming took 1 base from V and 7 from J, leaving 9 bases between them. CDR3 in amino acids: CASSLEISNTQYF. The CDR3 region has the DNA TGTGCCAGCAGCTTAGAAATCTCCAATACGCAGTATTTT.

The chain joins TRBV7-2 to TRBJ1-5, with D unresolved. Germline CDR1 is SGHTA and CDR2 is FQGNSA. Between the trimmed V and J ends, which lost 5 bases and 7 bases, there was a span of 9 bases. The CDR3 totals 12 residues. CDR3 in DNA: TGTGCCAGCAGCCGCGCGGGGCAGCCCCAGCATTTT. Translating it yields CASSRAGQPQHF.

With respect to this clone: The sample holds other DNA sequences that translate to the same CDR3. The CDR3 DNA reads TGTGCCACCAGCAGAGATCGGCAGGCTTATGGCTACACCTTC. This encodes CATSRDRQAYGYTF. The chain recombines TRBV15 with TRBJ1-2; no firm D call. The CDR3 has 14 amino acids. Trimming removed 0 bases from V and 5 bases from J, with 10 bases in between. The germline V gene has CDR1 LNHNV and CDR2 YYDKDF (reference sequence).

The chain uses TRBV11-1 and TRBJ1-6, with 10 positions matching TRBD1. Trimming at V came to 4 bases and at J to 7 bases, leaving 4 bases not matched to a gene. The CDR3 is 15 amino acids. Germline CDR1 is SGHAT and CDR2 is FQDESV (reference sequence). For the CDR3, the DNA is TGTGCCAGCAGCTGGACAGGGGGTTTGAATTCACCCCTCCACTTT. As protein: CASSWTGGLNSPLHF.

This sequence joins TRBV7-9 and TRBJ1-1, with D unresolved. Germline CDR1 and CDR2: SEHNR and FQNEAQ (reference sequence). V lost 1 base and J 1 base, leaving 7 bases between the germline ends. This CDR3 contains 14 residues. CDR3 protein: CASSLVQPNTEAFF. The CDR3 DNA is TGTGCCAGCAGCTTAGTGCAGCCGAACACTGAAGCTTTCTTT.

The chain recombines TRBV4-2 with TRBJ1-2; 8 bases match TRBD1. The junction had 6 bases not matched to a gene; V was cut back by 1 base and J by 5 bases. Germline CDR1 is LGHNA and CDR2 is YNFKEQ. CDR3 length equals 15 residues. DNA of the CDR3: TGTGCCAGCAGCCAAGCCGAGGACAGGGCGTATGGCTACACCTTC. It encodes CASSQAEDRAYGYTF.

CDR3 DNA: TGTGCCTGGCAGGGCGGTAGCAATCAGCCCCAGCATTTT. Protein product: CAWQGGSNQPQHF. The chain combines TRBV30 with TRBJ1-5; weak D call: TRBD1 (5 bases). V lost 5 bases to trimming and J lost 0 bases, with 8 bases between them. CDR3 size: 13 residues. The germline V gene has CDR1 GTSNPN and CDR2 SVGIG (reference sequence).

The rearrangement uses TRBV6-6 and TRBJ1-1; D is unresolved. This CDR3 has 13 amino acids. CDR1 and CDR2 (germline): MNHNY, SVGAGI (reference sequence). V was shortened by 2 bases and J by 7 bases, with 11 bases between the two germline ends. CDR3 DNA sequence: TGTGCCAGCAGTTACGGTCCCGGTTTTGAAGCTTTCTTT. It translates to CASSYGPGFEAFF.

The CDR3 DNA sequence: TGTGCCGGGGGGGGGAGCTCCTACAATGAGCAGTTCTTC. Residues: CAGGGSSYNEQFF. The genes are TRBV5-4 and TRBJ2-1, with 7 bases fitting TRBD2. This CDR3 region has 13 residues. V dropped 10 bases and J dropped 0; count of bases not matched to a gene: 4. Germline-derived CDR1 and CDR2 are SGHNT and YYREEE (reference sequence).

V gene TRBV5-1 combines with J gene TRBJ1-1, with D unclear. V lost 2 bases and J 3 bases, leaving 8 bases between the germline ends. This CDR3 has 13 amino acids. Germline lookup yields CDR1 SGHRS and CDR2 YFSETQ. DNA for the CDR3: TGCGCCAGCAGCTTCTTGACATACACTGAAGCTTTCTTT. This codes for CASSFLTYTEAFF.

The chain is built from TRBV7-9 and TRBJ1-4, with D perhaps matching TRBD1 (6 bases). The germline V gene has CDR1 SEHNR and CDR2 FQNEAQ (reference sequence). CDR3 length: 15 residues. V was shortened by 1 base and J by 9 bases, with 15 bases between the two germline ends. The CDR3 sequence: CASSLDRQGSKKLFF. The CDR3 bases are TGTGCCAGCAGCTTAGATAGGCAGGGGAGCAAAAAACTGTTTTTT.

This clone was recorded only once. Distinct nucleotide sequences in the sample also encode this CDR3. The chain recombines TRBV7-2 with TRBJ1-3, with 7 bases fitting TRBD1. The CDR3 is 14 amino acids. V was clipped by 4 bases and J by 4 bases; unmatched bases: 4. CDR1 and CDR2 from the germline V gene are SGHTA and FQGNSA. Here the CDR3 reads CASSSQGSGNTIYF. In DNA, the CDR3 is TGTGCCAGCAGCTCACAGGGGTCCGGAAACACCATATATTTT.